Listed below are T cell receptor beta chains from one sample, sequenced in a study of blood T cell repertoires in COVID-19. Generated by immunoSEQ multiplex PCR, the TCRdb table keeps only in-frame clones and is missing some. Of roughly 250,000 clones in the sample, around 81% were seen once. The sample was peripheral blood. These receptors were taken from a woman aged 55-70 years with active or convalescent COVID-19. CDR3s include the opening cysteine and the closing phenylalanine or tryptophan. Each record gives: clone size, J gene, D gene, V gene, CDR3 DNA, CDR3 protein. D genes are given only for firm matches. Size tells how often a clone was seen (once, few, many) or the class of an expanded clone, and some rows leave it out.

NA TRBJ1-4 TRBD1 TRBV9 TGTGCCAGCAGCGTAGAGGGGACAGGGGGCGAAAAACTGTTTTTT CASSVEGTGGEKLFF
NA TRBJ1-5 NA TRBV2 TGTGCCAGCAGTGGACAGTATCAGCCCCAGCATTTT CASSGQYQPQHF
few TRBJ2-1 NA TRBV6-6 TGTGCCAGCAGTTCCCTAGTCCCCGAGCAGTTCTTC CASSSLVPEQFF
once TRBJ1-2 NA TRBV11-1 TGTGCCAGCAGCTTAGGACAGAACTATGGCTACACCTTC CASSLGQNYGYTF
NA TRBJ1-3 TRBD1 TRBV2 TGTGCCAGCATTACGACAGGGGGCTCGGGAAACACCATATATTTT CASITTGGSGNTIYF
few TRBJ2-2 NA TRBV27 TGTGCCAGCACGACAGGGAACACCGGGGAGCTGTTTTTT CASTTGNTGELFF
NA TRBJ2-7 NA TRBV3-1/TRBV3-2 TGTGCCAGCAGCCCCGGGGAAATGCAGCAGTACTTC CASSPGEMQQYF
NA TRBJ2-3 NA TRBV6-4 TGTGCCAGCAGTTCGATCGGGGGAGATACGCAGTATTTT CASSSIGGDTQYF
few TRBJ2-7 TRBD1 TRBV7-9 TGTGCCAGCAGCTTGGGACAGAACCCCTACGAGCAGTACTTC CASSLGQNPYEQYF
NA TRBJ2-5 NA TRBV2 TGTGCCAGCGGACAGAACTCTCAAGAGACCCAGTACTTC CASGQNSQETQYF
NA TRBJ1-5 NA TRBV2 TGTGCCAGCTCTCAAAACGGGCAGCCCCAGCATTTT CASSQNGQPQHF
NA TRBJ2-6 NA TRBV2 TGTGCCAGCAGCCCCGCCGAGGGGGTAGGCAACGTCCTGACTTTC CASSPAEGVGNVLTF
NA TRBJ2-3 NA TRBV7-6 TGTGCCAGCAGCCCCCTAGGTCACTTAGCAGATACGCAGTATTTT CASSPLGHLADTQYF